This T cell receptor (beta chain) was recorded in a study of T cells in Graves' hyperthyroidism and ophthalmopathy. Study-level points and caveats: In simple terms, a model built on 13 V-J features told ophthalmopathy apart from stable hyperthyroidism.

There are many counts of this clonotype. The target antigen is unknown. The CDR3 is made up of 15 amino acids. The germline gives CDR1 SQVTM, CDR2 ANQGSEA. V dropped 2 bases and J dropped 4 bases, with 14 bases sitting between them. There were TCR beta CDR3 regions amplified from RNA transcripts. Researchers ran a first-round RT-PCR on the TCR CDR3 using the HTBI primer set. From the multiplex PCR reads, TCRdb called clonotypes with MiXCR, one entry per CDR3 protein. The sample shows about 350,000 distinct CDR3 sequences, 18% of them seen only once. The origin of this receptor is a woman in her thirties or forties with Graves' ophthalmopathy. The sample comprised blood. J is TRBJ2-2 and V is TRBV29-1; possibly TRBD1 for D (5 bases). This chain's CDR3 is CSVESWQGRTGELFF. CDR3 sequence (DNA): TGCAGCGTTGAATCCTGGCAGGGTCGCACCGGGGAGCTGTTTTTT.